Included here is one T cell receptor (beta chain) sequence, with context. Its antigen is unknown. Base quality data are lacking; no much larger clone is found one base away. The library relied on the immunoSEQ multiplex PCR assay. For the multiplex PCR, a mixture combining 60 forward primers for TCR Vbeta segments and 13 reverse primers for TCR Jbeta segments was used. The CDR3 region of rearranged TCR beta genes was amplified from genomic DNA by a multiplex PCR assay. On the Illumina HiSeq System, the amplified TCR beta libraries were sequenced as 87-base-pair reads. On the study's bioinformatics: A later analysis counted about 82 million unique TCR beta chains across the 666 repertoires, and 10 million to 12 million of these chains were shared by at least two donors. A nearest-neighbor algorithm error-corrected the raw reads and collapsed the reads into unique sequences, merging closely related sequences to remove PCR and sequencing errors. To assign V, D and J gene segments, CDR3 sequences were aligned to IMGT reference sequences. Each retained sequence needed at least a six-nucleotide match to both a V gene segment and a J gene segment. A rearrangement counted as productive if the CDR3 had no stop codons and remained in frame with V and J, and every other rearrangement counted as non-productive. Following IMGT convention, CDR3 was defined as the stretch from the second conserved V-encoded cysteine to the conserved J-encoded phenylalanine. In an earlier analysis of just under 600 of the donors, sequences lacking an unambiguous match to a single V gene segment were excluded. In an earlier analysis of 450 to 750 of the donors, a V segment was called functional when productive rearrangements were above 56.7%, and segregating when the standard deviation between donors exceeded 5%. To diagnose cytomegalovirus status from the catalog of TCR beta chain sequences, a statistical classification framework was built. A later analysis assigned V and J genes by comparing TCR nucleotide sequences with IMGT/GENE-DB human TR gene sequences. A later analysis assigned CDR3 sequences and most-parsimonious VDJ recombination scenarios with the TCRdist pipeline. In a later analysis, each TCR beta chain was defined by its CDR3 amino acid sequence together with its V-gene family, and reads lacking a unique V-gene family were excluded. As a way to deal with suspected cross-contamination and a sequencing artifact, a later analysis dropped approximately 570 nucleotide sequences that were highly shared and had low generation probability. In a later analysis, a clonal expansion index for each public chain was calculated from normalized within-repertoire ranks of inferred template counts. In a later analysis, generation probabilities were computed with a VDJ recombination model fitted to out-of-frame rearrangements, and the resulting probabilities were checked against IGoR. Hypergeometric tests were used in a later analysis to score TCR-TCR, TCR-HLA and TCR-CMV co-occurrence, with a repertoire-size bias correction applied to the TCR pairs. In a later analysis, false discovery rates were estimated by permuting HLA or CMV assignments 20 times. In a later analysis, co-occurring TCRs were grouped using DBSCAN, with TCRdist sequence similarity added in when clustering inside HLA-allele-positive subsets. Repertoires with fewer than 30,000 or more than 120,000 public chains, plus five repertoires with anomalous nucleotide sharing, were excluded from co-occurrence clustering. TCRdb limited this immuneACCESS table to in-frame rearrangements with V and J called. A share of clones is missing; checked studies link under half to unresolved V genes, and the rest is unexplained. V and J calls and clone size are as listed in that table; D and trimming were resolved from the DNA. The sample table lists 120,000 or so clones, approximately 81% of them with a count of one. Of the sample, roughly 2% falls within the top ten clones.

This specimen comes from a study of cytomegalovirus exposure and HLA in healthy donors (dated by TCRdb to 2016 to 2017). About the investigation overall: According to an earlier analysis of a few hundred of the donors, 200 million or so T cells yielded 100 million or so unique TCR beta sequences and about 300 Gb of sequence data. The T cell repertoires of around 730 subjects were profiled by immunosequencing and related to cytomegalovirus serostatus. To predict cytomegalovirus infection status, the study brought together high-throughput TCR immunosequencing, statistical association of individual TCRs with disease status, and machine learning. Four to six DR-DQ haplotypes were handled as single units for association and clustering, since linkage in the cohort was strong. Every discovery cohort repertoire had been produced on one sequencing platform. A later genetic analysis used genome-wide SNP genotypes for about 55% of the 666 donors, treating that subset as a discovery cohort. In an earlier analysis of roughly 580 of the donors, high-throughput TCR beta sequencing was used to judge whether each TCR beta V gene segment behaved as functional or pseudogenic. Donor age, sex, ethnicity and CMV serostatus were compiled alongside the repertoire data. To study patterns of TCR occurrence, a later analysis re-analyzed previously published TCR beta repertoires from 600 to 750 donors and added high-resolution HLA genotyping. Along with the roughly 670-subject first cohort, a separate validation cohort of over a hundred different subjects was used. The study was designed to test whether signatures of past pathogen exposure could be identified by cataloging public T cell receptors. An early release covering about 600 HLA-typed donors comprised about 300 gigabases of sequencing data and approximately 80 million unique TCR sequences. In the later analysis, no new phenotypic data were used to find candidate immune exposures; instead, reliance was placed on TCR beta sequences and their occurrence across donors. On average, over 200,000 unique TCR beta nucleotide sequences were sequenced per donor among several hundred genotyped donors of the cohort, with roughly 18% of those sequences being non-productive. HLA typing included class I and class II loci at four-digit resolution. Typing coverage varied by locus: roughly 620-640 donors for A, B, C, DRB1 and DQB1; about 520 for DQA1; some 610 for DPA1; around 490 for DPB1. Of the 300 to 450 genotyped donors, approximately 83% fell in the genetic ancestry cluster associated with self-reported Caucasian donors. Broader findings and caveats from the paper: A further reported finding was that TCR beta sequences accurately predicted the HLA-A and HLA-B alleles for most subjects in the first cohort. The 87-base-pair reads could not distinguish some IMGT-functional V segments, including TRBV6-2 and TRBV6-3, so those segments were excluded. Only TCR beta chains were sequenced in this cohort, and the absence of alpha or paired-chain data limited detectable features. A later genetic analysis associated a missense DCLRE1C variant with V-gene and J-gene trimming of TCR beta chains, and an independent cohort replicated the association. A cluster of highly shared sequence variants was judged likely to represent a technical artifact of the sequencing pipeline. According to a later analysis, most CMV-associated TCR beta chains appeared to be HLA-restricted, and the HLA associations seemed to be driven largely by CMV exposure. When HLA alleles, especially DR and DQ, strongly co-occurred, TCR associations were difficult to assign to individual alleles. According to a later genetic analysis, donors in an Asian-associated ancestry cluster had fewer N-insertions in productive TCRs than the approximately 700-donor mean. According to a later analysis, TCR association rates differed among HLA loci, with DRB1 alleles showing the most associated TCRs and HLA-C alleles showing the fewest. Most TCR sequences were seen in very few donors, while some public TCRs were found in many individuals. Specific HLA alleles were associated with 15,000 to 20,000 TCR beta sequences at a false discovery rate of 0.05 in a later analysis. CMV serostatus was the only immune exposure information available for the cohort. It was suggested by the authors that the approach could potentially be generalized to other disease states and immunological phenotypes. Broadly in line with IMGT annotations, most TCR beta V segments showed up in productive rearrangements about 87% or about 30% of the time in an earlier analysis of about 500 of the donors. Sequencing depth was assumed to be roughly uniform across donors in the presence/absence analyses, though that assumption may not hold. In a later analysis, HLA-associated TCR beta chains were found to be more clonally expanded and to have lower generation probabilities than equally common non-associated chains. In vitro tests confirmed that a few of the cytomegalovirus-associated TCR beta chains recognize cytomegalovirus antigens. Because counts were too low, around 17 rarely observed V segments, including chromosome 9 orphons, were left out of the earlier analysis of some 600 of the donors. The study listed approximately 160 TCR beta chains as associated with cytomegalovirus. Linkage disequilibrium might explain the correlated functional status among segregating V segments, but an unknown experimental factor could not be excluded. Because HLA typing was missing for some donors at each locus, association tests included only the typed subset. Several of the top co-occurrence clusters appeared to be linked to parvovirus B19, influenza, CMV and Epstein-Barr virus, according to a later analysis. The classifier was reported to diagnose cytomegalovirus status with high specificity and sensitivity in both the original and validation cohorts.

The cohort was made up of roughly 670 healthy bone marrow donors. At the time of sampling, all cohort members were nominally healthy, though unrecorded immune exposures were likely present. The donor was CMV seronegative and was included in the group of 352 seronegative cohort members. Each donor provided a peripheral blood sample, and peripheral blood mononuclear cells were used for TCR beta sequencing. The Qiagen DNeasy Blood Extraction Kit was used to extract genomic DNA from the blood cell samples. The CDR3 runs 14 residues from the cysteine to the phenylalanine. Only the CDR3 portion is preserved as DNA: 42 bases, with reading frame beginning at the first base. The germline V gene (reference sequence) specifies GTSNPN as CDR1 and SVGIG as CDR2. From V the trimming removes 6 bases and from J it removes 2 bases, while the gene matches leave 5 bases of the junction unaccounted for.

Sequencing was performed on PBMCs. Rearrangement joined TRBV30 to TRBJ1-3; TRBD1 agrees with 9 junctional bases. This receptor was identified in a man aged 18 to 29 in good health and CMV-seronegative. The DNA sequence is given as TGTGCCTGTACCGGGACAGGGACTGGAAACACCATATATTTT. The translation is CACTGTGTGNTIYF.